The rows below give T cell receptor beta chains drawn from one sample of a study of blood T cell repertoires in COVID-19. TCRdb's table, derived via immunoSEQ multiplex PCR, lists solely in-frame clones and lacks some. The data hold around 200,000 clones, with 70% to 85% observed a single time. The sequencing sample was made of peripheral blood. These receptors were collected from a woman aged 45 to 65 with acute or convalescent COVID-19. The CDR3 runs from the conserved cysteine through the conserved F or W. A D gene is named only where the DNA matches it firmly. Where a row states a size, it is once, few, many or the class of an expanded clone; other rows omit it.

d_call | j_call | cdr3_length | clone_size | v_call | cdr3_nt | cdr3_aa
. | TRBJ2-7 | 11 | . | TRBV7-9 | TGTGCCAGCAGTGAAGTAGTCGAGCAGTACTTC | CASSEVVEQYF
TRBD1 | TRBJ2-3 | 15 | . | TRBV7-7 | TGTGCCAGCAGCTCGACCCAGGGGGCTGCAGATACGCAGTATTTT | CASSSTQGAADTQYF
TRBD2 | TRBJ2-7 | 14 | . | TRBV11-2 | TGTGCCAGCAGCTTAGGGAGTGGGACTAGCGAGATTTTCTTC | CASSLGSGTSEIFF
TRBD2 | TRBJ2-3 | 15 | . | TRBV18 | TGTGCCAGCTCGTTAGCGGGAGTCATGACAGATACGCAGTATTTT | CASSLAGVMTDTQYF
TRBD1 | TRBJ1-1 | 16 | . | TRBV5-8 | TGTGCCAGCAGATCCGGGACAGCAACCCTCAGGACTGAAGCTTTCTTT | CASRSGTATLRTEAFF
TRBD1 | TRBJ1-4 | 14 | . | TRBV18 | TGTGCCAGCTCACCGGACAGGGGCAATGAAAAACTGTTTTTT | CASSPDRGNEKLFF
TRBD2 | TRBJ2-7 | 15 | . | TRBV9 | TGTGCCAGCAGCGCAGGACCTAGCGGATCCTACGAGCAGTACTTC | CASSAGPSGSYEQYF
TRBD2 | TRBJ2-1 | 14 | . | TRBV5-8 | TGTGCCAGCAGCCCGGGGGGGCCACGGAGTGAGCAGTTCTTC | CASSPGGPRSEQFF
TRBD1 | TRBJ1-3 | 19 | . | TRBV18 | TGTGCCAGCTCACCATCCGGGACAGGCTCAACCTTCTCTGGAAACACCATATATTTT | CASSPSGTGSTFSGNTIYF
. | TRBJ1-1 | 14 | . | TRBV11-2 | TGTGCCAGCAGCTTAGTACAAATCGGGACTGAAGCTTTCTTT | CASSLVQIGTEAFF
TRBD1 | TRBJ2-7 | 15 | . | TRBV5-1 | TGCGCCAGCAGCAGATCGGGACAGGGATCCTACGAGCAGTACTTC | CASSRSGQGSYEQYF
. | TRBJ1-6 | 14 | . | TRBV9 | TGTGCCAGCAGCGTAGGGGGGGGAAATTCACCCCTCCACTTT | CASSVGGGNSPLHF
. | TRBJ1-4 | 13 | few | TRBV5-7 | TGTGCCAGCAGCTTGGTACAGAATGAAAAACTGTTTTTT | CASSLVQNEKLFF
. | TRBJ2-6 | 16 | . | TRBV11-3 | TGTGCCAGCAGCACCACACACAGCTCTGGGGCCAACGTCCTGACTTTC | CASSTTHSSGANVLTF
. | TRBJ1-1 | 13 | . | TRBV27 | TGTGCCACTAAGGACAGCCCAACCACTGAAGCTTTCTTT | CATKDSPTTEAFF
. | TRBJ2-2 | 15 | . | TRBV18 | TGTGCCAGCTCACTATACAGCCGAAACACCGGGGAGCTGTTTTTT | CASSLYSRNTGELFF
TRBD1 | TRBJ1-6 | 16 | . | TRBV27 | TGTGCCAGCAGTTACCGGACAGGGGTTGGGGATTCACCCCTCCACTTT | CASSYRTGVGDSPLHF
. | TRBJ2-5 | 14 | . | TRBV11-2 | TGTGCCAGCAGCTTTGGACTGACACAAGAGACCCAGTACTTC | CASSFGLTQETQYF
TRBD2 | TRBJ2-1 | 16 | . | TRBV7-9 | TGTGCCAGCAGCTTGAAGGCGGGAGGCACCTACAATGAGCAGTTCTTC | CASSLKAGGTYNEQFF
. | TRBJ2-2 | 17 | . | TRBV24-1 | TGTGCCACCAGTGATTTGAAGGGTGACAGTCCCCCCGGGGAGCTGTTTTTT | CATSDLKGDSPPGELFF
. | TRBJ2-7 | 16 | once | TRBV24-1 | TGTGCCACCAGTGACCAAGCCGGGGGAGAGGCTTACGAGCAGTACTTC | CATSDQAGGEAYEQYF
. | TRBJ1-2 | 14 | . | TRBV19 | TGTGCCAGTAGTAAAGGACTGTCTAACTATGGCTACACCTTC | CASSKGLSNYGYTF
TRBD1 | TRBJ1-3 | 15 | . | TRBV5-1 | TGCGCCAGCAGCTTGGCCGGGACAGGGAGAAACACCATATATTTT | CASSLAGTGRNTIYF
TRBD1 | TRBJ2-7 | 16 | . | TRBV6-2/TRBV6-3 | TGTGCCAGCAGTACCTACAGGGGACGAGAGGTCGACGAGCAGTACTTC | CASSTYRGREVDEQYF
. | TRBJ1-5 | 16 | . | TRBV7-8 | TGTGCCAGCAGCTTTTGGGCAGAACCGACCAATCAGCCCCAGCATTTT | CASSFWAEPTNQPQHF
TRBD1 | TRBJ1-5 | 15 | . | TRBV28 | TGTGCCAGCAGTTTGGGACAGGGGTACCGGCAGCCCCAGCATTTT | CASSLGQGYRQPQHF
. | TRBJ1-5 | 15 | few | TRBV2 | TGTGCCAGCAGTGCCAGGGTTGAGGGCAATCAGCCCCAGCATTTT | CASSARVEGNQPQHF
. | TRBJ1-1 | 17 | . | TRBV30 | TGTGCCTGGATCCCAAAGGATCTCTGGAGAAGGAACACTGAAGCTTTCTTT | CAWIPKDLWRRNTEAFF
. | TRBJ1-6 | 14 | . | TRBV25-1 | TGTGCCAGCAGTGCCACAGGTTATAATTCACCCCTCCACTTT | CASSATGYNSPLHF
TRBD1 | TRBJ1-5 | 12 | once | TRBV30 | TGTGCCTGGGGGACAGCACATCAGCCCCAGCATTTT | CAWGTAHQPQHF
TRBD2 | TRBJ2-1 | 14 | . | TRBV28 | TGTGCCAGCAGTTTAGCGGGGGGGCGCAATGAGCAGTTCTTC | CASSLAGGRNEQFF
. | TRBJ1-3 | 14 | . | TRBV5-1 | TGCGCCAGCAGCCCAGGTACGCCTGTGGACACCATATATTTT | CASSPGTPVDTIYF
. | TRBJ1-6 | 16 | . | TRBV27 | TGTGCCAGCAGTCAAATGACAGGAGCCTATAATTCACCCCTCCACTTT | CASSQMTGAYNSPLHF
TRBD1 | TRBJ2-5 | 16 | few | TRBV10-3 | TGTGCCATCAGTCCCGGGACAGGGTCTCGGTGGGAGACCCAGTACTTC | CAISPGTGSRWETQYF
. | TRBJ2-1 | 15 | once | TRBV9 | TGTGCCAGCAGCGCCATAGAGGGCACCTACAATGAGCAGTTCTTC | CASSAIEGTYNEQFF
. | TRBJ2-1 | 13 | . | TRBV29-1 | TGCAGCGTTGAAGGCAGGGTAAGCGATGAGCAGTTCTTC | CSVEGRVSDEQFF
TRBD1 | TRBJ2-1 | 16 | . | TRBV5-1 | TGCGCCAGCAGCCTACGGACAGGTCCTACCTACAATGAGCAGTTCTTC | CASSLRTGPTYNEQFF
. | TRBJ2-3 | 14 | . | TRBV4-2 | TGTGCCAGCAGCCAGGAGACAGGTTGGGATACGCAGTATTTT | CASSQETGWDTQYF
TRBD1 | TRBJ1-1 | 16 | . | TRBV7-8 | TGTGCCAGCAGCTCGACAGGGTTTCTTATGAACACTGAAGCTTTCTTT | CASSSTGFLMNTEAFF
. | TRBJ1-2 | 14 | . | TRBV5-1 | TGCGCCAGCAGCTCCATGGGGGGTGTCTATGGCTACACCTTC | CASSSMGGVYGYTF